This T cell receptor (beta chain) was identified in a study of blood T cell repertoires in COVID-19 (TCRdb year 2020). As for the study more broadly: Samples from collaborators originated in the United States, Italy and Spain and spanned both the acute and convalescent phases of COVID-19. Where available, HLA class I and class II types were taken from metadata supplied by the sample provider and were not determined by assay-based typing. Deeply sampled blood TCRbeta repertoires from subjects exposed to, actively infected with, or recovered from COVID-19 were included in the dataset. A de-identified subject ID, COVID-19 status, age in years and sex were almost always included in the sample metadata. The material from the prospective study consisted of cDNA or gDNA derived from T cells, B-cell-depleted T cells, or PBMCs. The repertoires were released in a freely available public database meant as a resource for research on the immune response to SARS-CoV-2. Samples came from the ongoing ImmuneRACE study (first 160 participants) plus 1,254 subjects from 6 global collaborators. The paper's findings and limits, for the study overall: Clinical and demographic metadata were provided uncurated, with the amount varying by source and participant.

At the junction V is shortened by 5 bases and J by 9 bases; bases outside the gene matches: 9. The CDR3 starts with the cysteine, ends with the phenylalanine, and has 15 residues. The read is trimmed to its CDR3 DNA, 45 bases read in frame from base 1. The germline V gene specifies MDHEN as CDR1 and SYDVKM as CDR2. Concerning this clone itself: Its binding antigen is unknown. Per-base quality was not reported, and no clone a single base away is much larger than it.

TCRbeta CDR3 regions were amplified from genomic DNA by means of the immunoSEQ Assay, a bias-controlled multiplex PCR. For the original study's pipeline: The number of nucleated cells in each sample was estimated by amplification of reference gene primers within the assay. Sequence reads were collapsed and filtered to measure the absolute abundance of every unique TCRbeta CDR3 rearrangement. For each sample, productive Simpson clonality was calculated by taking the square root of Simpson's diversity index across productive rearrangements. The table comes from immuneACCESS by way of TCRdb, which keeps in-frame sequences with V and J called. Part of the clones is missing from these tables; in studies checked, under half for an unresolved V gene and the rest for unknown reasons. V, J and clone size are taken as reported in that table, and D and trimming were inferred from the DNA itself. This sample is represented by around 92,000 clones; about 83% of them were singletons. Clones ranked in the top ten supply 25% of the sample.

Each collaborating institution followed its own protocols to collect whole blood in K2EDTA tubes. Collaborator samples were shipped for TCRbeta analysis as frozen whole blood, isolated PBMCs, or DNA extracted from either sample type. The source of this sequence is a human donor in a cohort sampled during active COVID-19. Rearrangement joined TRBV28 to TRBJ1-6, with TRBD1 identical over 8 junction bases. Sequencing was carried out using peripheral blood. The DNA sequence is TGTGCCAGCAGTGCCCCCGGGACAGGCCGTTCACCCCTCCACTTT. This is translated as CASSAPGTGRSPLHF.